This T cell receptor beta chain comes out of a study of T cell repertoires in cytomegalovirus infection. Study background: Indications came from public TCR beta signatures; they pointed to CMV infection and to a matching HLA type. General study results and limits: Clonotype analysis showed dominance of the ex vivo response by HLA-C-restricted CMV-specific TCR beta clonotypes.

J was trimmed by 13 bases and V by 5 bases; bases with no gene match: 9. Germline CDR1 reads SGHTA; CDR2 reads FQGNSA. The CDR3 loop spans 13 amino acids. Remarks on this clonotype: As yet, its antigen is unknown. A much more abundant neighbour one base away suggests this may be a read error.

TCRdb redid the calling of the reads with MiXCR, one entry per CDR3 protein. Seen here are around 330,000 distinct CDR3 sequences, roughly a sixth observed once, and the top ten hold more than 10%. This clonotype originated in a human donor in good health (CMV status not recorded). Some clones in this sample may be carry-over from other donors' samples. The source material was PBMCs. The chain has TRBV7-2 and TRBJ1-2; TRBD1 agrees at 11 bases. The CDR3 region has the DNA TGTGCCAGCAGCCCGGGACAGGGGGTATGGTGCACCTTC. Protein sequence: CASSPGQGVWCTF. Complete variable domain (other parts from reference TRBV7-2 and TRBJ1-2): GAGVSQSPSNKVTEKGKDVELRCDPISGHTALYWYRQSLGQGLEFLIYFQGNSAPDKSGLPSDRFSAERTGGSVSTLTIQRTQQEDSAVYLCASSPGQGVWCTFGSGTRLTVV.